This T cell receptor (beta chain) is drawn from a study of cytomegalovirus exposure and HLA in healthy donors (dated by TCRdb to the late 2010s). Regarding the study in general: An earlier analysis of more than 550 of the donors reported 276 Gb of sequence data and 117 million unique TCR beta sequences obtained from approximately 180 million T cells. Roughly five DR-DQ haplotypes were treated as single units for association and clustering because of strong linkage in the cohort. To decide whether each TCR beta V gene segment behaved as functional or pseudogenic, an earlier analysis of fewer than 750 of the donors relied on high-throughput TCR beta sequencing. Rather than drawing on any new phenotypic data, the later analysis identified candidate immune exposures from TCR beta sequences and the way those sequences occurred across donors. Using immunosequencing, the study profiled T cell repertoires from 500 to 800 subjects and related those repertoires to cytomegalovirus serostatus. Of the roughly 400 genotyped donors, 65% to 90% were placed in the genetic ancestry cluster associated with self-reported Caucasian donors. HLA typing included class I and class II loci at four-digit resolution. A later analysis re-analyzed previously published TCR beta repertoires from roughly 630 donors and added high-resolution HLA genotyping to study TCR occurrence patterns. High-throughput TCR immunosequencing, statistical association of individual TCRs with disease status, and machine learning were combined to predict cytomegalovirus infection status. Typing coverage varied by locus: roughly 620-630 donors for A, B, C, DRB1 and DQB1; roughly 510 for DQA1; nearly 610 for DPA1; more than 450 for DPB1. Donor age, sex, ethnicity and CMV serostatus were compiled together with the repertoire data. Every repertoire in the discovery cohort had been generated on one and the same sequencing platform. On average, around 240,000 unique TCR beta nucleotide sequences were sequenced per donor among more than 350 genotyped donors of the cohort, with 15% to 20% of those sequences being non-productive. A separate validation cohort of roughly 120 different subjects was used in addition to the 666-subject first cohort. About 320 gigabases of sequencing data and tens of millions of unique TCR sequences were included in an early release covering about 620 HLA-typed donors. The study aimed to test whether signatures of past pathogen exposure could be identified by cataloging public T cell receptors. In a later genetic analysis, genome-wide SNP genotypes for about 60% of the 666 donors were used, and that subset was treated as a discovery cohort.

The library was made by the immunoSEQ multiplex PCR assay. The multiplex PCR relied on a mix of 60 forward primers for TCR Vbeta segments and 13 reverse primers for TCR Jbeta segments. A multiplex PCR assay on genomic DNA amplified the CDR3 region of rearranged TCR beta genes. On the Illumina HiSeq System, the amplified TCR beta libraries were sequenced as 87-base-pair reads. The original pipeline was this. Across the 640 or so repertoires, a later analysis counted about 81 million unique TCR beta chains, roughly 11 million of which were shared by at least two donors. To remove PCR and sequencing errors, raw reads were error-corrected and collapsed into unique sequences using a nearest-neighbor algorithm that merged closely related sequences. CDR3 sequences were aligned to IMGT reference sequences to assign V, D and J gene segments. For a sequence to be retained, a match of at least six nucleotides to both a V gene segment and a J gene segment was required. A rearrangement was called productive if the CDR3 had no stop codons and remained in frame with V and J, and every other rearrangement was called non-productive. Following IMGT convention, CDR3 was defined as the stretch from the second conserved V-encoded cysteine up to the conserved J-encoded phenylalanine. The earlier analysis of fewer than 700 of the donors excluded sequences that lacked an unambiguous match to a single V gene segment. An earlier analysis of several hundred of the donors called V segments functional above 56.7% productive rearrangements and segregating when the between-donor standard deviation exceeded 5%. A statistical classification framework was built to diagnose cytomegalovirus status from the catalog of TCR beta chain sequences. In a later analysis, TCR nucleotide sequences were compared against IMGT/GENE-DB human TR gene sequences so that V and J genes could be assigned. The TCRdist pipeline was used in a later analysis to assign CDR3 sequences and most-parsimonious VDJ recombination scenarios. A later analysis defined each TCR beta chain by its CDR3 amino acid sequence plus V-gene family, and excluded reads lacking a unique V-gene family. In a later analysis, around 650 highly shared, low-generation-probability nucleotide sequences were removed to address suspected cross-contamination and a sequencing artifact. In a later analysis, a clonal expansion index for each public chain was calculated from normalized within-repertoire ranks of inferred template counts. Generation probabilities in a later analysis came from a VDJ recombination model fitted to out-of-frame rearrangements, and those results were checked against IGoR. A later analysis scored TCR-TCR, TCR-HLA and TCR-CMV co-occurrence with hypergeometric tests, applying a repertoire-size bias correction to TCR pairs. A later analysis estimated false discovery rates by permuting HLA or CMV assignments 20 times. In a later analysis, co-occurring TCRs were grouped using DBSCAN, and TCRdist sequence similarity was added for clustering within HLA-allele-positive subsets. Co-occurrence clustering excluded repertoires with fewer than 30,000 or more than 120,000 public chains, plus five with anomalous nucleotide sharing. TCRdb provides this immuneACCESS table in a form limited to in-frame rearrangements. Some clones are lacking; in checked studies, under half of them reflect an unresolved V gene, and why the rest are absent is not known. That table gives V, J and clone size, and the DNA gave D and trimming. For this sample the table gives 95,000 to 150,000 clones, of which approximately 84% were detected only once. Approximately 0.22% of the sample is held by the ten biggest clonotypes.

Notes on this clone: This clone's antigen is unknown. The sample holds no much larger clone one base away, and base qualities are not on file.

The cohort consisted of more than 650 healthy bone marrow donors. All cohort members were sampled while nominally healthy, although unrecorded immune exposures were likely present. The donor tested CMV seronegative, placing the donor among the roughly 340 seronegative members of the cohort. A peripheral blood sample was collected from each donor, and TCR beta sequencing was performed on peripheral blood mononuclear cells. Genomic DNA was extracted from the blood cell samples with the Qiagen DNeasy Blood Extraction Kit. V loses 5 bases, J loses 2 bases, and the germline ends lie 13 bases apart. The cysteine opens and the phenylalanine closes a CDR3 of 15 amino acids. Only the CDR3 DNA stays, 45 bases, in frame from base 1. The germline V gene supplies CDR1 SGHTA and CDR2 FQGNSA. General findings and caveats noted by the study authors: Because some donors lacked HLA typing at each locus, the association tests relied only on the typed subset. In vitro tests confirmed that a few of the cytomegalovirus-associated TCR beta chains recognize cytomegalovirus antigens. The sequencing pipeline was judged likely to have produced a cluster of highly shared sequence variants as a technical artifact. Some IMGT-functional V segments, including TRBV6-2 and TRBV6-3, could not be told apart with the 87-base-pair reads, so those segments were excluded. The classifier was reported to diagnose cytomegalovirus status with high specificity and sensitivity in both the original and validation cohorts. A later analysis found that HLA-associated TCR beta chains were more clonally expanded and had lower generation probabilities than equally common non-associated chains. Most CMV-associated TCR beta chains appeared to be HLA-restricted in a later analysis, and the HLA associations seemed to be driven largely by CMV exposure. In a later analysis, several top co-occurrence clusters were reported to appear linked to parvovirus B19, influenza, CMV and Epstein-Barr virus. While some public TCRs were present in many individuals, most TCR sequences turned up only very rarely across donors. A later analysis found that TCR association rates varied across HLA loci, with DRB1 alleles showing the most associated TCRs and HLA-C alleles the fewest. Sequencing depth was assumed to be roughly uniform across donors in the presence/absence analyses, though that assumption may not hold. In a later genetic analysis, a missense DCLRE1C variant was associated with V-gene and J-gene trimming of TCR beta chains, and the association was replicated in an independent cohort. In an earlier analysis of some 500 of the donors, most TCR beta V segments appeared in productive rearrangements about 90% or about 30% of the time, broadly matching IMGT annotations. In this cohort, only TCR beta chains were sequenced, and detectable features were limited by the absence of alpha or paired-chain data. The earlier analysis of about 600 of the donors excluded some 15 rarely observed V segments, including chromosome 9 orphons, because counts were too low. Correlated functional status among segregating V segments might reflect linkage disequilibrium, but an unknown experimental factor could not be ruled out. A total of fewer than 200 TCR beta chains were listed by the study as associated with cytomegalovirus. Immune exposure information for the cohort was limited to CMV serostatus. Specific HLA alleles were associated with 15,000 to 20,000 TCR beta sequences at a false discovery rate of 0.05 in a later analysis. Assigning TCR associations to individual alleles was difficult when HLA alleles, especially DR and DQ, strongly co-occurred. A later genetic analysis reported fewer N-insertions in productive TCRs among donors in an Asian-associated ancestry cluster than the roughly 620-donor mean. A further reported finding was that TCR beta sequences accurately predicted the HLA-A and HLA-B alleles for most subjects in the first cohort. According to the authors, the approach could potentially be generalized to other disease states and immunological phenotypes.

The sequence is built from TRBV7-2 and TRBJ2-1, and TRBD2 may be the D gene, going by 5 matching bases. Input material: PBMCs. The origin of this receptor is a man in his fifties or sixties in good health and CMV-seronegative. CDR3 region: CASSPRTGAYNEQFF. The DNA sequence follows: TGTGCCAGCAGCCCGCGAACCGGGGCCTACAATGAGCAGTTCTTC.